The entry that follows covers one TCR beta chain sequence. Trimming took 5 bases from V and 4 from J, leaving 11 bases between them. The CDR3 length is 13 residues. Germline CDR1 KGHSH, CDR2 LQKENI. This entry belongs to a study of CD8 T cells in Susac syndrome. The RNA input was about 0.5 to 1 ug, and it was reverse transcribed with random hexamers. TCRdb reprocessed the immunoSEQ multiplex PCR reads with MiXCR, giving one entry per CDR3 protein. The repertoire holds about 110,000 distinct CDR3 sequences, about 96% seen once, with 0.096% in the top ten. Input material: CD4+ T cells from PBMCs. V usage is TRBV18 and J usage is TRBJ1-1; tentatively, D is TRBD1 (6 bases). This clonotype was obtained from a human donor in good health. In DNA, the CDR3 is TGTGCCAGCTCATCTCTCAGGGGCACTGAAGCTTTCTTT. It is translated as CASSSLRGTEAFF.